This T cell receptor beta chain was recorded in a study of cytomegalovirus exposure and HLA in healthy donors. Study-wide results and caveats: Several of the most significant clusters appeared linked to common viral pathogens, based on a later analysis.

Trimming at V came to 1 base and at J to 5 bases, leaving 4 bases not matched to a gene. This CDR3 spans 15 amino acids. Germline assignment: CDR1 MNHNY and CDR2 SVGAGI (reference sequence). The PCR contained 60 Vbeta and 13 Jbeta primers. Some clones are missing from TCRdb's copy, which holds only in-frame ones; the method was immunoSEQ multiplex PCR. The table lists 25,000 to 35,000 clones, approximately 61% of them singletons, with about 21% in the top ten. Concerning this clone: Antigen specificity is unknown.

The sequenced sample consisted of PBMCs. The clonotype originates from a man aged 45-65 years in good health and CMV-seropositive. This sequence joins TRBV6-6 and TRBJ2-7; TRBD2 matches 11 bases. CDR3 in amino acids: CASSYFTSGSNEQYF. The CDR3 DNA reads as TGTGCCAGCAGTTACTTTACTAGCGGGAGTAACGAGCAGTACTTC.